This T cell receptor beta chain was sequenced for a study of lymphopenia after photon versus proton radiotherapy. This clone was counted between two and nine times. Its antigen remains unknown. Germline V gives CDR1 SGHVS, CDR2 FNYEAQ. The CDR3 is 12 amino acids. The V gene lost 0 bases and the J gene lost 3 bases, with 0 bases spanning the gap. Study results and caveats: Relative stability marked proton patients; photon patients lost diversity and naive cells. A bigger post-nadir fall in TCR diversity correlated inversely with survival time in deceased patients.

The assay was immunoSEQ multiplex PCR, and TCRdb's table has in-frame clones only and misses some. Of more than 45,000 clones listed, roughly 83% were seen once; the top ten hold around 1.9%. The chain couples TRBV7-6 to TRBJ1-3, with D unclear. This sequence originates from a man in his 60s with pancreatic cancer. Sample: peripheral blood, taken from a patient treated with proton-based radiotherapy. The DNA for the CDR3 is TGTGCCAGCAGCTTAGCTGGAAACACCATATATTTT. Protein: CASSLAGNTIYF.